The clone carrying this T cell receptor beta chain was seen more than once but under ten times. What it binds is unknown. The sample is drawn from a study of human T cells and chemical hapten exposure. Individual cDNA molecules received unique molecular identifiers in the library. Under the authors' procedure: A per-sample median of roughly 96,000 TCRs was observed, with a range of roughly 20,000 to 690,600. TCRdb used MiXCR to reprocess the RACE reads, holding one entry per CDR3 protein. Here the V and J calls rest on TCRdb's processing, not on the authors' analysis. The table includes tens of thousands of distinct CDR3 sequences, approximately 8.2% detected once. Germline CDR1 is SEHNR and CDR2 is FQNEAQ (reference sequence). V was clipped by 1 base and J by 2 bases, with 12 bases between them. This CDR3 comprises 15 residues. Time point in this sample: healthy volunteer bleed at 2 weeks. Someone pulled total RNA out of unfractionated whole blood.

Study results and limitations: Sensitizing with DPC caused no change in TCRs above 1 in 1000 frequency.

V and J are TRBV7-9 and TRBJ2-7; D ambiguous. Sequencing input: whole blood. The origin of this receptor is a female donor in good health. Some clones in this sample may be carry-over from other donors' samples. The CDR3 loop reads CASSLGTPGPYEQYF. CDR3 in DNA: TGTGCCAGCAGCTTAGGAACCCCCGGCCCCTACGAGCAGTACTTC.